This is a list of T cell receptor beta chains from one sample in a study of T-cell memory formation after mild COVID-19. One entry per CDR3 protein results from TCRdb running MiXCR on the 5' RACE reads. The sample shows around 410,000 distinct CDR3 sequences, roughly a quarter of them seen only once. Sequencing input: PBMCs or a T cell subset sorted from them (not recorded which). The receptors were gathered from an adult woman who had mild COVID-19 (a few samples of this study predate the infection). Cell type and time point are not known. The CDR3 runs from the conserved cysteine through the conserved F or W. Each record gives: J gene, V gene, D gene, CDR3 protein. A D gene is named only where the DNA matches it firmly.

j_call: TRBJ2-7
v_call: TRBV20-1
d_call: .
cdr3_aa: CSAWREGRHHEQYF

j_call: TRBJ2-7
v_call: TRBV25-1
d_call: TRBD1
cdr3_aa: CASSGQGPYEQYF

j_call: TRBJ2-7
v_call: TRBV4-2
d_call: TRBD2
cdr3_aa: CASSQEWISASGRIGYEQYF

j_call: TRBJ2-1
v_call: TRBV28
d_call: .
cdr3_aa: CASRRTLTSYNEQFF

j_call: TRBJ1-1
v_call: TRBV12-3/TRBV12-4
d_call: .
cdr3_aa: CASSLQGGEAFF

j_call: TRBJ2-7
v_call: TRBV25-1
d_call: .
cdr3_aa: CASSEEGSNDYEQYF

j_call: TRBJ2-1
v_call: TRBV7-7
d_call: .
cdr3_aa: CASSLLASTYNEQFF

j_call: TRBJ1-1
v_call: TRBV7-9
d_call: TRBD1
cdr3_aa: CASSLDKIGDRAVGMNTEAFF

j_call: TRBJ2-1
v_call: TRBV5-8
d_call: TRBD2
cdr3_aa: CASSSGSGALYNEQFF

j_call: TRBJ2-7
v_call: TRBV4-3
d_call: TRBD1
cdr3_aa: CASSQDLDRGWYEQYF

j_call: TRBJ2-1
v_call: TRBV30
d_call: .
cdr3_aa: CAWSGRAGSGNEQFF

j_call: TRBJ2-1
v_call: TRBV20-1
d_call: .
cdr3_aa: CSARTLERVYNEQFF

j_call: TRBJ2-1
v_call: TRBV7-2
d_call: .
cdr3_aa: CASLRPSSYNEQFF

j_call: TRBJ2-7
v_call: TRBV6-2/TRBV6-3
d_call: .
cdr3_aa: CASSYSGSIEQYF

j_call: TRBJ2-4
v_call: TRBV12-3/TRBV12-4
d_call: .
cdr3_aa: CASSLRVQESIQYF

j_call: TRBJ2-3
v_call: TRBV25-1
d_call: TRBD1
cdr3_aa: CASSEKGADTQYF

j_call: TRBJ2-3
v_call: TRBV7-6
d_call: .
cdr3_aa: CASSAGSTDTQYF

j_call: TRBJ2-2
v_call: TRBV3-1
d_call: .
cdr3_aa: CASSPTWYGGELFF

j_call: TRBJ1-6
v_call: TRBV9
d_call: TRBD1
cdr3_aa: CASSPRTGLNSPLHF

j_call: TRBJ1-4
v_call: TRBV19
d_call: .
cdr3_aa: CASNDLGPRNEKLFF

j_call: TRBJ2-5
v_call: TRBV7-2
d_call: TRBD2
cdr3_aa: CASSPQAGVRETQYF

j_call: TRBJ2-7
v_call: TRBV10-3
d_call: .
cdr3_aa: CAIFPRDTHEQYF

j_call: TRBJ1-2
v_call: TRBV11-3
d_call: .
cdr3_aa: CASSLGTGSPSIYGYTF

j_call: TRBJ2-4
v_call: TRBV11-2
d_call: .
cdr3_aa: CASSPPGQKNIQYF

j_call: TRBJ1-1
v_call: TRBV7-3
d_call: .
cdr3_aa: CASSPNTNTEAFF

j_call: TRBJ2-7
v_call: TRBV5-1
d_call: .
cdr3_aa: CASSLFSSTFYEQYF

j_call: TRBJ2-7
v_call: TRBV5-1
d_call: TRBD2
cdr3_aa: CASSSLAGGIGEQYF

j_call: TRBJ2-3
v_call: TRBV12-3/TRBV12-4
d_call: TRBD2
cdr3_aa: CASRNSGVADTQYF

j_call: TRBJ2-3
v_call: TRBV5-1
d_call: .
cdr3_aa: CASRPEEGVPTDTQYF